This T cell receptor beta chain was captured by sequencing in a study of shared clonotypes between healthy human individuals. The wider study: Donors were a couple of women and a few men aged 18 to 49. Study outcomes and limitations: Estimated richness values were generally larger in naive subsets than in memory subsets.

Trimming at V came to 0 bases and at J to 2 bases, leaving 4 bases not matched to a gene. The CDR3 runs to 15 residues. CDR1 is LGHNA, CDR2 YSLEER, per germline. As regards this clone: What it recognizes is unknown.

Method: immunoSEQ multiplex PCR; TCRdb's copy keeps in-frame clones and lacks some. The sample consists of 2 million to 3 million clones, 80% to 95% of them appearing once. The chain has TRBV4-3 and TRBJ2-7; 7 positions agree with TRBD1. The sample taken for sequencing was naive CD4+ T cells from PBMCs. The subset here: CD45RA+ positively selected. The receptor was isolated from a man aged 18 to 30 in good health. Some clones in this sample may be carry-over from other donors' samples. The chain's CDR3 is CASSQEAQGAYEQYF. CDR3 coding DNA: TGCGCCAGCAGCCAAGAAGCCCAGGGGGCCTACGAGCAGTACTTC.